The 17 T cell receptor beta chains below come from one sample, sequenced in a study of graft-versus-host responses after intestinal transplantation. Here immunoSEQ multiplex PCR was the method, and the copy in TCRdb shows in-frame clones only, minus some. The repertoire has tens of thousands of clones, approximately 90% of them found once; the top ten carry 1.6%. The source was PBMCs, collected 26 days after transplant. Receptors originate from a human patient who received an intestinal transplant, so some T cells may come from the graft donor.

This chain links TRBV6-1 with TRBJ2-1; D not certain. V was cut by 2 bases and J by 7 bases, with 6 bases left in between. Germline CDR1 and CDR2: MNHNS and SASEGT. There are 12 residues in the CDR3. CDR3 residues: CASSELNNEQFF. CDR3 nucleotides: TGTGCCAGCAGTGAACTTAATAATGAGCAGTTCTTC.

V is TRBV30 and J is TRBJ2-1; D may be TRBD2 (6 bases). In germline, CDR1 is GTSNPN, CDR2 SVGIG (reference sequence). The ends were cut back, 0 bases at V and 9 bases at J, with 9 bases in the middle. The CDR3 consists of 12 residues. CDR3 loop: CAWSVLGGEQFF. CDR3 sequence (DNA): TGTGCCTGGAGTGTATTGGGAGGTGAGCAGTTCTTC.

A single count supports this clone. The chain uses TRBV19 and TRBJ1-2; 8 nucleotides line up with TRBD1. The CDR3 has 16 amino acids. Germline V gene lookup returns CDR1 LNHDA and CDR2 SQIVND (reference sequence). Losses at the gene ends were 0 bases for V and 7 bases for J; bases not matched to a gene: 10. This CDR3 is CASSIDRRDRILGYTF. DNA for the CDR3: TGTGCCAGTAGTATAGATCGGCGGGACAGGATCCTTGGCTACACCTTC. Full variable domain (outside the CDR3, taken from reference TRBV19 and TRBJ1-2): DGGITQSPKYLFRKEGQNVTLSCEQNLNHDAMYWYRQDPGQGLRLIYYSQIVNDFQKGDIAEGYSVSREKKESFPLTVTSAQKNPTAFYLCASSIDRRDRILGYTFGSGTRLTVV.

The chain uses TRBV5-1 and TRBJ1-2; unclear D gene. Trimming removed 0 bases at V and 5 bases at J, with 5 bases between. The CDR3 runs to 12 residues. Germline CDR1 and CDR2: SGHRS and YFSETQ. The CDR3 region is CASSLDAYGYTF. The DNA of the CDR3 is TGCGCCAGCAGCTTGGATGCGTATGGCTACACCTTC.

This sequence joins TRBV21-1 and TRBJ1-1; TRBD1 is taken as the D call from the table, unchecked against the DNA. TRBV21-1 is a pseudogene. This CDR3 has 18 residues. CDR3 amino acids: CASSSPGTGVLLNTEAFF. The CDR3 coding sequence is TGTGCCAGCAGCTCGCCCGGGACAGGGGTCTTGTTGAACACTGAAGCTTTCTTT.

The CDR3 coding sequence is TGTGCCAGCTCACCGCCGACTCAAAACTATGGCTACACCTTC. Its protein is CASSPPTQNYGYTF. The chain is built from TRBV18 and TRBJ1-2; the D is unclear. Trimming pared 3 bases from V and 2 bases from J, leaving 10 bases between. The CDR3 is 14 residues long. Germline CDR1 and CDR2: KGHSH and LQKENI.

The rearrangement links TRBV2 to TRBJ2-1; 7 bases are shared with TRBD1. Germline assignment: CDR1 SNHLY and CDR2 FYNNEI. The V and J ends lost 1 base and 3 bases, in that order; junction bases with no gene match: 6. The CDR3 totals 16 residues. As DNA, the CDR3 is TGTGCCAGCAGTGAAGGGTACAGGGGTTACTACAATGAGCAGTTCTTC. Protein product: CASSEGYRGYYNEQFF.

The chain links TRBV28 to TRBJ2-7; 7 bases are shared with TRBD2. V was clipped by 5 bases and J by 4 bases; unmatched bases: 11. The germline V gene encodes CDR1 MDHEN and CDR2 SYDVKM. The CDR3 consists of 15 residues. Written as DNA, the CDR3 is TGTGCCAGCAGTCTATCCGGGGACTACCCATACGAGCAGTACGTC. As protein: CASSLSGDYPYEQYV.

J is TRBJ2-2 and V is TRBV7-6; D is possibly TRBD1 (5 bases). V dropped 2 bases and J dropped 1 base, with 8 bases sitting between them. CDR1 and CDR2 (germline): SGHVS, FNYEAQ. The CDR3 extends over 15 amino acids. DNA of the CDR3: TGTGCCAGCAGCTTACCCGGACAGAACACCGGGGAGCTGTTTTTT. This sequence encodes CASSLPGQNTGELFF.

The table lists this clone with a count of one. One junction end disagrees with the germline gene, perhaps due to a read error. The J gene is TRBJ1-2, the V gene TRBV16; D unresolved. The CDR3 covers 15 residues. Germline CDR1 and CDR2: KGHSY and FQNENV. DNA for the CDR3: TGTGCCAGCAGCTGCGGAACGGTCGTTAGAAAGACCTATGGCTTC. Protein product: CASSCGTVVRKTYGF.

The rearrangement joins TRBV6-4 to TRBJ1-5; no clear D. CDR3 size: 13 residues. CDR1 is MRHNA and CDR2 is SNTAGT in the germline V gene. Trimming cost V 6 bases and J 9 bases, with 15 bases left between them. The CDR3 DNA reads as TGTGCCAGCAGCGCAGACCCTACGGGGCCCCAGCATTTT. Protein: CASSADPTGPQHF.

The sample holds a few counts of this clone. The chain links TRBV19 to TRBJ1-5, with D possibly TRBD1 on 5 matching bases. Trimming pared 3 bases from V and 9 bases from J, leaving 21 bases between. Germline values: CDR1 LNHDA, CDR2 SQIVND (reference sequence). The CDR3 contains 16 residues. The chain's CDR3 is CASSMVWQGPTTPQHF. CDR3 nucleotide sequence: TGTGCCAGTAGTATGGTGTGGCAGGGCCCCACGACGCCCCAGCATTTT.

This chain links TRBV2 with TRBJ2-2; 8 bases agree with TRBD1. The CDR3 length is 12 residues. V gave up 11 bases and J gave up 3 bases; unmatched junction bases: 2. Looked up from germline, CDR1 is SNHLY and CDR2 is FYNNEI. The CDR3 sequence: CALQGDTGELFF. The CDR3 bases are TGTGCCTTACAGGGGGACACCGGGGAGCTGTTTTTT.

The V call is TRBV5-1, the J call TRBJ2-1, with D possibly being TRBD1 (6 bases). V shed 0 bases and J shed 13 bases, with 26 bases lying between them. There are 17 residues in the CDR3. CDR1 and CDR2 from the germline V gene are SGHRS and YFSETQ. The CDR3 is CASSLGRRQGNRLRQFF. CDR3 bases: TGCGCCAGCAGCTTGGGTAGACGCCAGGGGAATCGTCTACGACAGTTCTTC.

This clone occurred once. At one end the junction does not follow the germline gene, possibly because of a read error. The chain combines TRBV7-7 with TRBJ2-1; a possible D gene is TRBD2 (5 bases). Per germline, CDR1 SSHAT and CDR2 FNYEAQ (reference sequence). The CDR3 runs 15 residues. The CDR3 here is CASSFVGGGYNEQFF. The CDR3 region has the DNA TGTGCTAGCAGCTTTGTCGGCGGAGGTTACAATGAGCAGTTCTTC.

This clone occurred once. The J gene is TRBJ1-1, the V gene TRBV19; 11 bases line up with TRBD1. The germline V gene encodes CDR1 LNHDA and CDR2 SQIVND (reference sequence). This CDR3 has 15 amino acids. V gave up 3 bases and J gave up 5 bases; unmatched junction bases: 5. CDR3: CASSIGQGAWTEAFF. In nucleotides, the CDR3 is TGTGCCAGTAGTATTGGACAGGGGGCGTGGACTGAAGCTTTCTTT.

The chain joins TRBV7-2 to TRBJ2-2, with 9 bases fitting TRBD2. The CDR3 is made up of 15 amino acids. Unmatched junction bases numbered 2, after V lost 1 base and J lost 5 bases. Germline V gene sequence: CDR1 SGHTA, CDR2 FQGNSA. Here the CDR3 reads CASSLGLAGTGELFF. The CDR3 nucleotides are TGTGCCAGCAGCTTAGGGCTAGCGGGGACCGGGGAGCTGTTTTTT.